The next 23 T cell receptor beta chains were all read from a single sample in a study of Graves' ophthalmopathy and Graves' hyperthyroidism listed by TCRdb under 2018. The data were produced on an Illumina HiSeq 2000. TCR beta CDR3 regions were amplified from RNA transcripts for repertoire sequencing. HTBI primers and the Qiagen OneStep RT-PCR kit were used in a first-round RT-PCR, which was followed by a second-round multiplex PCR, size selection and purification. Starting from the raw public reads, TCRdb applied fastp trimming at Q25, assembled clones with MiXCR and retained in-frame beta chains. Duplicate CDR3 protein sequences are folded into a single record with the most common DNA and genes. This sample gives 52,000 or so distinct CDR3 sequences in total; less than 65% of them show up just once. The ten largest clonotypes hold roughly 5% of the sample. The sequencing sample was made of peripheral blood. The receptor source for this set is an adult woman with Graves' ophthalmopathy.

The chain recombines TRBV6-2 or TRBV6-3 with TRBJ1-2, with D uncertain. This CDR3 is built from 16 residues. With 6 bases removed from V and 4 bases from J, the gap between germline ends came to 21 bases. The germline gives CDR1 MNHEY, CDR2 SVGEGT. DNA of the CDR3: TGTGCCAGCAGCTTAGATAAAAGGGCGGGGAGCTATGGCTACACCTTC. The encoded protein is CASSLDKRAGSYGYTF.

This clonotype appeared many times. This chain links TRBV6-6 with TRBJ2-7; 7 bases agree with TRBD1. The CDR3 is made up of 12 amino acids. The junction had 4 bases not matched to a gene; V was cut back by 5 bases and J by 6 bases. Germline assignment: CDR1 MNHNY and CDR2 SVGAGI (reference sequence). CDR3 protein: CASSLRQGEQYF. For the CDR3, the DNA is TGTGCCAGCAGTCTTCGACAGGGCGAGCAGTACTTC.

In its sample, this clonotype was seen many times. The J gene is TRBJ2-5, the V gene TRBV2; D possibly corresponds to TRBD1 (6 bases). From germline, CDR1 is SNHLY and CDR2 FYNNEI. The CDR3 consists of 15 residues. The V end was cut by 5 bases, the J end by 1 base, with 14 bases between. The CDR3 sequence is CASSYKRTAQETQYF. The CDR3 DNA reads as TGTGCCAGCAGTTATAAAAGGACAGCCCAAGAGACCCAGTACTTC.

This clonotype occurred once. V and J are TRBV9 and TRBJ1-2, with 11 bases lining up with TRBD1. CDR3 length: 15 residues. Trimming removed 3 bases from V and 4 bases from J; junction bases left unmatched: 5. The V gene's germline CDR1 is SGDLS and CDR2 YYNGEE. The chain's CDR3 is CASSARTGGGYGYTF. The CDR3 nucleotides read TGTGCCAGCAGCGCCAGGACAGGGGGCGGCTATGGCTACACCTTC.

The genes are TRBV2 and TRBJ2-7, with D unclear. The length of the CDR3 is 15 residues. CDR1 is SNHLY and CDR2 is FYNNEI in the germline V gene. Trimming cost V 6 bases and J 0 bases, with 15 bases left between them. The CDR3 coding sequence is TGTGCCAGCAGCCATTCTGACCCGCGCTCCTACGAGCAGTACTTC. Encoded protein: CASSHSDPRSYEQYF.

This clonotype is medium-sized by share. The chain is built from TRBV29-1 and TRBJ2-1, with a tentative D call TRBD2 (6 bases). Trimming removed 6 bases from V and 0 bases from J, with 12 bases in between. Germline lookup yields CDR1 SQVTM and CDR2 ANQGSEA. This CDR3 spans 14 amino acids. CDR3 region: CSVIAVSSYNEQFF. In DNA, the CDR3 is TGCAGCGTAATAGCGGTCAGCTCCTACAATGAGCAGTTCTTC.

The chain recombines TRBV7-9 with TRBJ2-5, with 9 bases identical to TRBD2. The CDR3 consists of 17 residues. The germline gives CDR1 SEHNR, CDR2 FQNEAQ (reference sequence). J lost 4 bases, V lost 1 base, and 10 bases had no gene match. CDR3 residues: CASSLGGSGLAGETQYF. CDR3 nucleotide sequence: TGTGCCAGCAGCTTAGGAGGCTCGGGACTAGCAGGAGAGACCCAGTACTTC. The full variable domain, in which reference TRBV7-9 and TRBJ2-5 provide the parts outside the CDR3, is DTGVSQNPRHKITKRGQNVTFRCDPISEHNRLYWYRQTLGQGPEFLTYFQNEAQLEKSRLLSDRFSAERPKGSFSTLEIQRTEQGDSAMYLCASSLGGSGLAGETQYFGPGTRLLVL.

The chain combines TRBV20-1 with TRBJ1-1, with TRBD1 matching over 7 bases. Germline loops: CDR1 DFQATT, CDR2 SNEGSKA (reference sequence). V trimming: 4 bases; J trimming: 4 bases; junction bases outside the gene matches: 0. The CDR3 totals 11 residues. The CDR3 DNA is TGCAGTGCTACAGGGGGCACTGAAGCTTTCTTT. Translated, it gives CSATGGTEAFF.

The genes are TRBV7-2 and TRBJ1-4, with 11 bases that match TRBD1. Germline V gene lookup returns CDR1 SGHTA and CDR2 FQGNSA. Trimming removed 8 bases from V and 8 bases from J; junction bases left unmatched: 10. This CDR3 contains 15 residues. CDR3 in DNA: TGTGCCAGCGGCCTAAGGGGACAGGGGGGCGAAAAACTGTTTTTT. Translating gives CASGLRGQGGEKLFF.

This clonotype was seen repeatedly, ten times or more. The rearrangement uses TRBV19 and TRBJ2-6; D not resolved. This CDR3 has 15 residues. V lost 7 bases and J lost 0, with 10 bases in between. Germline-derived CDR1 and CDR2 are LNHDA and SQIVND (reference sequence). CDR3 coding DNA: TGTGCCAGTAATCGCAGGAGCTCTGGGGCCAACGTCCTGACTTTC. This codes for CASNRRSSGANVLTF.

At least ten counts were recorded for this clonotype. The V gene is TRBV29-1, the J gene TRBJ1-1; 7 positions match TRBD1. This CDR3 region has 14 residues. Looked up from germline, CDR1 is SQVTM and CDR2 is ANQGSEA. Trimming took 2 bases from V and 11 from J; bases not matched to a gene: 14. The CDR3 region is CSVEPQGGPPFAFF. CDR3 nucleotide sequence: TGCAGCGTTGAACCTCAGGGGGGGCCCCCGTTCGCTTTCTTT.

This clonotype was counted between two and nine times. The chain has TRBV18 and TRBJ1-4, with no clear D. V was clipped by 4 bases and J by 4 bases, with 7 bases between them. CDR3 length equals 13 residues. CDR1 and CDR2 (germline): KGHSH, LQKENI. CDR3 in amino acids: CASSLTGNEKLFF. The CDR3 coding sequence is TGTGCCAGCTCACTGACCGGTAATGAAAAACTGTTTTTT.

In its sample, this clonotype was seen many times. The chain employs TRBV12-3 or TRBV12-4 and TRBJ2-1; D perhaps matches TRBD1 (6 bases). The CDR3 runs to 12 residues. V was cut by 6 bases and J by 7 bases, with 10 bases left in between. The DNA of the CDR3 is TGTGCCAGCAGAGGGGGAGCGAATGAGCAGTTCTTC. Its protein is CASRGGANEQFF.

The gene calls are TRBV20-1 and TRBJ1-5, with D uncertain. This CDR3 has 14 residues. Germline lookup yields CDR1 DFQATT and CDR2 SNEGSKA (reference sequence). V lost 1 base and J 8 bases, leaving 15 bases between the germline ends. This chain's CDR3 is CSARGSGSYEPQHF. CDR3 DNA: TGCAGTGCTAGAGGTAGCGGGAGCTATGAGCCCCAGCATTTT.

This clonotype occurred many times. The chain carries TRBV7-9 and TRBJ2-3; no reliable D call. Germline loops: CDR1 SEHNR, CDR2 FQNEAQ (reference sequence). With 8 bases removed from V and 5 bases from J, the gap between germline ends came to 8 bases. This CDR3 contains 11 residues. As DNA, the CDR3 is TGTGCCAGCGCCAAAGGAGATACGCAGTATTTT. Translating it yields CASAKGDTQYF. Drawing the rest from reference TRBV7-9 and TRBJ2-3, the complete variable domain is DTGVSQNPRHKITKRGQNVTFRCDPISEHNRLYWYRQTLGQGPEFLTYFQNEAQLEKSRLLSDRFSAERPKGSFSTLEIQRTEQGDSAMYLCASAKGDTQYFGPGTRLTVL.

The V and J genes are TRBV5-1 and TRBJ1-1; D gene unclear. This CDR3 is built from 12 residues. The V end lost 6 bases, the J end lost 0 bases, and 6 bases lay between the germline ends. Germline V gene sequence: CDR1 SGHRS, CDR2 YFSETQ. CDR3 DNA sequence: TGCGCCAGCACGGCTTTGAACACTGAAGCTTTCTTT. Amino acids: CASTALNTEAFF.

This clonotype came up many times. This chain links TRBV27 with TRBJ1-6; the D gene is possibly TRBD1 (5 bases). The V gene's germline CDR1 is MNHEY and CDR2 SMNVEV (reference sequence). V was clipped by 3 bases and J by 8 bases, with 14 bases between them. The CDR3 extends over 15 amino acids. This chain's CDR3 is CASSLVGEMDSPLHF. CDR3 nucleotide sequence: TGTGCCAGCAGTTTGGTAGGGGAGATGGATTCACCCCTCCACTTT.

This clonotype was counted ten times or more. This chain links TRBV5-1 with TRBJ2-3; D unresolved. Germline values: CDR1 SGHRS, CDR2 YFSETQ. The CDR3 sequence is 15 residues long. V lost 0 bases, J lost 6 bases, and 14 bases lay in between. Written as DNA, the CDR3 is TGCGCCAGCAGCTTGGTCGGGTACCCGGCTGATACGCAGTATTTT. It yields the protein CASSLVGYPADTQYF.

CDR3 region: CASGWGTSHLPEADTQYF. The CDR3 bases are TGTGCCAGCGGGTGGGGGACTAGTCATCTCCCAGAGGCAGATACGCAGTATTTT. The V call is TRBV28, the J call TRBJ2-3, with TRBD2 matching over 8 bases. J was trimmed by 4 bases and V by 8 bases; bases with no gene match: 20. This CDR3 region has 18 residues. Germline values: CDR1 MDHEN, CDR2 SYDVKM.

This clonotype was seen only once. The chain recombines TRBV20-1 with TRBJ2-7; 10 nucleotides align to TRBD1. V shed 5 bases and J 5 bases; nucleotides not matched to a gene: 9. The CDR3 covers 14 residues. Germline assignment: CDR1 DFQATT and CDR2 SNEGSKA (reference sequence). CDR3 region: CSALRQGAEHEQYF. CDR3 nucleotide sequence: TGCAGTGCTCTCAGACAGGGGGCAGAGCACGAGCAGTACTTC.

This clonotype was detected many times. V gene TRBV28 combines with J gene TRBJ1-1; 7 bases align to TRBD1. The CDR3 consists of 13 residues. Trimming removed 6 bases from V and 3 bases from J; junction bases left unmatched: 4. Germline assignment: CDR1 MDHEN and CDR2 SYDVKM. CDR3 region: CASRRGLDTEAFF. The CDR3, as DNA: TGTGCCAGCAGGAGGGGGCTTGACACTGAAGCTTTCTTT.

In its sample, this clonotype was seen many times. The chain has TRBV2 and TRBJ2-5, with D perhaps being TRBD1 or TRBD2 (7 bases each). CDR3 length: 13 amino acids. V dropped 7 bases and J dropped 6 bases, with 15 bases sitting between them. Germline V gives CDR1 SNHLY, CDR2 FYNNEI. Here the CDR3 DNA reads TGTGCCAGCATGGGAGGGGGCGTAAAGACCCAGTACTTC. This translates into CASMGGGVKTQYF.

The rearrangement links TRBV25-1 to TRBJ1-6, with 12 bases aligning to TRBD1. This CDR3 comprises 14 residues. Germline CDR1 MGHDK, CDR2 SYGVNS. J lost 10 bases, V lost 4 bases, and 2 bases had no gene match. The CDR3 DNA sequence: TGTGCCAGCAGTGGGGGACAGGGGGCATCACCCCTCCACTTT. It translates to CASSGGQGASPLHF.